This T cell receptor beta chain was profiled in a study of T cell responses to AZD1222 COVID-19 vaccine (dated by TCRdb to the early 2020s). Regarding the complete study: AZD1222 recipients with second doses at about 4 weeks or about 12 weeks were pooled, because spike-specific TCR depth and breadth did not differ between schedules. A total of approximately 230 trial participants underwent TCR sequencing, of whom some 210 received two doses of AZD1222 and about 25 received two doses of the MenACWY control vaccine. Trial participants were enrolled by age into subgroups of 18-55, 56-69 and 70-plus years, and 148, 28 and 57 TCR-sequenced participants, respectively, were included in these subgroups. The paper's findings and limits, for the study overall: Spike-specific TCR breadth and depth rose significantly after two AZD1222 doses compared with day 0 and with MenACWY recipients. In the small 56-69-year group, the increase in depth fell short of significance, most likely because of low power. Epitopes outside the regions mutated in the B.1.351 and B.1.1.7 variants were reportedly recognized by nearly half of the unique spike-specific TCRs. Because no day 14 peak-response samples were available, repertoires were characterized only after the peak T cell response. Participants were mostly white British and included more females than males, and it was suggested by the authors that clonal diversity may have been underestimated. The whole spike protein was spanned by vaccine-associated CD4 TCRs, and dominant responses were seen in regions 160-218 and 743-854. Only a handful of AZD1222 recipients were SARS-CoV-2 seropositive at baseline, limiting conclusions about previously exposed vaccinees.

The CDR3 regions of human TCRbeta chains were subjected to immunosequencing. For the original study's pipeline: Repertoire TCRs were checked for matches against a reference library of SARS-CoV-2-specific TCRs that had been generated using the MIRA antigen-specificity platform. Breadth was defined as the fraction of unique TCRs that were SARS-CoV-2-associated. Depth was defined as the fraction of total T cells that were SARS-CoV-2-associated. Using the MIRA data, each spike-specific TCR was mapped to the spike region that the TCR reacts to and placed in a CD4 or CD8 class. Log10-transformed breadth and depth values were compared by one-way ANOVA with Sidak's multiple comparisons tests. TCRdb took this table from immuneACCESS and kept in-frame rearrangements with V and J called. Such tables lack part of the clones; where checked against another copy, unresolved V genes explain under half of the gap, and the rest is unexplained. V, J and clone size are those of that table, while D and trimming were read from the DNA. This sample lists about 130,000 clones; 88% were detected once. The top ten clones comprise roughly 4.4% of the sample.

The germline V gene specifies KGHSH as CDR1 and LQKENI as CDR2. The CDR3 runs 14 residues from the cysteine to the phenylalanine. Of the read, only the CDR3 DNA is kept; its 42 bases are in frame from base 1. Relative to germline, V is 4 bases shorter and J is 1 base shorter, with 11 bases between their ends. On this clone: Its antigen remains unidentified. Base qualities are not recorded, but no much larger clone differs from it by a single base.

What the time point label conveys for this sample: baseline before first vaccination. Samples from vaccinated people were obtained from the UK trials COV001 and COV002, which included a single-blind randomized controlled phase 2/3 trial of AZD1222 (ChAdOx1 nCoV-19) in healthy adults. For TCRbeta chain sequencing, PBMC samples from trial participants were taken at day 0 and at day 28 after the second dose. This material consisted of peripheral blood, taken on day 0 of AZD1222 vaccination. This receptor was taken from an adult in good health. Recombination connected TRBV18 to TRBJ2-7, with the D gene call left open. The DNA sequence is as follows: TGTGCCAGCTCACGAGACACGAGATCCTACGAGCAGTACTTC. Its coded protein is CASSRDTRSYEQYF.